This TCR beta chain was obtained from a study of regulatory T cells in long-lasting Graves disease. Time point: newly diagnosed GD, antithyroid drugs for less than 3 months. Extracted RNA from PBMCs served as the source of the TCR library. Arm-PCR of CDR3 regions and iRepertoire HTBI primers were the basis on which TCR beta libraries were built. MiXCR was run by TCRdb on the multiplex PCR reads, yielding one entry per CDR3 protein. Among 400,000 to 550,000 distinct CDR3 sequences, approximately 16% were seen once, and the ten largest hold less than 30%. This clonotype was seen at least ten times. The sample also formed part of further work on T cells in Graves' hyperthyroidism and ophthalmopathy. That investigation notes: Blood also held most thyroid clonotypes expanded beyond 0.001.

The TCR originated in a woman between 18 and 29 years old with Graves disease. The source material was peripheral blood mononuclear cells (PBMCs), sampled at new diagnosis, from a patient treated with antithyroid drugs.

The CDR3 loop reads CASSISGGATAQYF. DNA of the CDR3: TGTGCCAGCAGTATTAGCGGGGGGGCCACAGCACAGTATTTT. The rearrangement joins TRBV12-3 or TRBV12-4 to TRBJ2-3; 11 bases fit TRBD2. Trimming removed 5 bases from V and 12 bases from J; junction bases left unmatched: 10. The length of the CDR3 is 14 residues.